These T cell receptor beta chains were read from a single sample in a study of technical replicates of blood from several donors. This table comes from immunoSEQ multiplex PCR, and its TCRdb copy is limited to in-frame clones, with some not included. The sample has tens of thousands of clones, about 90% seen once; the top ten hold 0.42%. The sample comprised T cells isolated from PBMCs. The receptors come from a human donor in good health. CDR3s leave out the opening cysteine and the closing phenylalanine or tryptophan. Some rows mark clone size as missing; the rest say once, few, many or name a class of expanded clone.

v_call,clone_size,j_call,cdr3_length,cdr3_aa
TRBV6-5,NA,TRBJ2-1,13,ASSLSGNSRNEQF
TRBV27,NA,TRBJ2-5,11,ASSRGNKETQY
TRBV5-4,NA,TRBJ2-7,11,ASSLDRSYEQY
TRBV7-6,NA,TRBJ1-5,12,ASSLASGNQPQH
TRBV27,NA,TRBJ1-5,10,ASKSGNQPQH
TRBV30,NA,TRBJ2-6,14,AWSEDRALTANVLT
TRBV19,NA,TRBJ2-3,14,ASSLGLAGPADTQY
TRBV2,NA,TRBJ2-1,11,ASSQGGYNEQF
TRBV21-1,NA,TRBJ2-7,17,ASSPIRAASGRTPYEQY
TRBV21-1,NA,TRBJ2-7,8,ASSPLEQY
TRBV29-1,once,TRBJ2-1,14,SVEGPSGSPVDEQF
TRBV21-1,NA,TRBJ2-3,15,ASSKRRSGRGTDTQY
TRBV7-9,medium-sized,TRBJ2-7,14,ASSLGVGQGGNEQY
TRBV5-1,NA,TRBJ2-5,11,ASSLAIAETQY
TRBV19,NA,TRBJ2-7,9,ASSQFSEQY
TRBV27,NA,TRBJ2-7,12,ASSLGSGKYEQY
TRBV5-4,few,TRBJ2-5,11,ASSSRGQETQY
TRBV5-8,NA,TRBJ2-5,12,ASSLFLDQETQY
TRBV2,NA,TRBJ1-2,12,ASSENRDAEGYT
TRBV25-1,NA,TRBJ2-7,11,ASSPSDRHEQY
TRBV18,NA,TRBJ2-4,14,ASSPPKGGNENIQY
TRBV9,NA,TRBJ2-1,11,ASSIYSYNEQF
TRBV5-5,NA,TRBJ2-2,12,ASSWASNTGELF
TRBV6-1,NA,TRBJ1-1,13,ATYSTTGRNTEAF